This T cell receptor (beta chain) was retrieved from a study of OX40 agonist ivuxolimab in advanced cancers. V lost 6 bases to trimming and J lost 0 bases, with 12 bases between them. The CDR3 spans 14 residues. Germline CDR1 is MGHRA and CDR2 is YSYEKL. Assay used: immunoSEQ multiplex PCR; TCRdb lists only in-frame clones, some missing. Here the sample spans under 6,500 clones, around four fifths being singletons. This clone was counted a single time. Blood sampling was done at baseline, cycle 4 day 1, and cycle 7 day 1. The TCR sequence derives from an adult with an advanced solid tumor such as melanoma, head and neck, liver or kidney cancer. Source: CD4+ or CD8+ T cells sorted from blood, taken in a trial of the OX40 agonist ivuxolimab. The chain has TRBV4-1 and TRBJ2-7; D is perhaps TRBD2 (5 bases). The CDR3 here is CASSRIGSSYEQYF. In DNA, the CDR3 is TGCGCCAGCAGTCGAATAGGGAGCTCCTACGAGCAGTACTTC.